These 17 T cell receptor beta chains were all obtained from the same sample, sequenced in a study of control samples from healthy donors and cancer patients. Profiling relied on immunoSEQ multiplex PCR, and the TCRdb table lists in-frame clones only, not all of them. The sample holds about 130,000 clones, over 75% seen once. The sample taken for sequencing was blood. The receptors come from a man in his late teens or twenties in good health.

This rearrangement joins TRBV19 to TRBJ1-3; D is unresolved. This CDR3 is built from 11 residues. The ends were cut back, 5 bases at V and 4 bases at J, with 3 bases in the middle. The V gene's germline CDR1 is LNHDA and CDR2 SQIVND (reference sequence). The CDR3 bases are TGTGCCAGTAGTCCCGGAAACACCATATATTTT. This codes for CASSPGNTIYF.

The chain uses TRBV29-1 and TRBJ2-7; D unresolved. The germline CDR1 and CDR2 sequences are SQVTM and ANQGSEA. This CDR3 comprises 11 residues. V lost 5 bases and J 1 base, leaving 6 bases between the germline ends. CDR3 loop: CSVNYSYEQYF. CDR3 nucleotides: TGCAGCGTTAATTATTCCTACGAGCAGTACTTC.

V and J are TRBV3-1 (or the pseudogene TRBV3-2) and TRBJ1-2, with D possibly TRBD1 on 5 matching bases. Germline V gene sequence: CDR1 LGHDT, CDR2 YNNKEL (reference sequence). V shed 2 bases and J shed 6 bases, with 13 bases lying between them. CDR3 length: 14 residues. CDR3 DNA sequence: TGTGCCAGCAGCCAACGGGAAAGGGGAGATGGCTACACCTTC. This gives the protein CASSQRERGDGYTF.

The gene calls are TRBV7-9 and TRBJ2-4; D not certain. V lost 6 bases to trimming and J lost 1 base, with 4 bases between them. CDR1 and CDR2 (germline): SEHNR, FQNEAQ (reference sequence). This CDR3 region has 12 residues. In DNA, the CDR3 is TGTGCCAGCAGTCCCGCCAAAAACATTCAGTACTTC. Protein product: CASSPAKNIQYF.

The CDR3 nucleotides read TGTGCCAGCAGCGGACAGGGGGATTCACCCCTCCACTTT. Residues: CASSGQGDSPLHF. The chain couples TRBV13 to TRBJ1-6, with 10 bases matching TRBD1. With 5 bases clipped from V and 8 bases from J, the junction kept 0 bases outside the gene matches. Germline-derived CDR1 and CDR2 are PRHDT and FYEKMQ (reference sequence). This CDR3 contains 13 residues.

CDR3 bases: TGTGCCCCGGGACACCCCTACGAGCAGTACGTC. This gives the protein CAPGHPYEQYV. The chain recombines TRBV11-1 with TRBJ2-7; a possible D gene is TRBD1 (6 bases). V lost 11 bases, J lost 2 bases, and 10 bases lay in between. Per germline, CDR1 SGHAT and CDR2 FQDESV (reference sequence). The CDR3 totals 11 residues.

V is TRBV7-9 and J is TRBJ2-5, with D unresolved. This CDR3 is 12 amino acids long. The germline V and J ends were trimmed by 2 bases and 5 bases, with 6 bases remaining between them. CDR1 and CDR2 (germline): SEHNR, FQNEAQ (reference sequence). The CDR3, as DNA: TGTGCCAGCAGCTTATGGTCCGAGACCCAGTACTTC. Amino acids: CASSLWSETQYF.

The chain combines TRBV18 with TRBJ2-1; perhaps TRBD1 as D (6 bases). Deletions cut 2 bases from V and 1 base from J, with 9 bases between. There are 15 residues in the CDR3. Germline-derived CDR1 and CDR2 are KGHSH and LQKENI. The CDR3 here is CASSPVRGSYNEQFF. DNA of the CDR3: TGTGCCAGCTCACCAGTCAGGGGTTCCTACAATGAGCAGTTCTTC.

The chain joins TRBV19 to TRBJ1-5; D is perhaps TRBD1 (6 bases). Trimming shortened V by 5 bases and J by 6 bases, and 20 bases separated the two germline ends. The germline V gene encodes CDR1 LNHDA and CDR2 SQIVND (reference sequence). The CDR3 length is 16 residues. The CDR3 DNA is TGTGCCAGTAGTGTTTCCGGGACACCGAGTGGTCAGCCCCAGCATTTT. Translated: CASSVSGTPSGQPQHF.

J is TRBJ1-5 and V is TRBV28, with 9 nucleotides matching TRBD1. The CDR3 is 13 amino acids. Trimming took 7 bases from V and 4 from J; bases not matched to a gene: 2. Germline V lookup: CDR1 MDHEN, CDR2 SYDVKM. CDR3 sequence: CASIDRGNQPQHF. The CDR3 DNA reads TGTGCCAGCATTGACAGGGGGAATCAGCCCCAGCATTTT.

On this clone itself: The germline gene is not matched at one end of the junction; a read error may be the cause. In nucleotides, the CDR3 is TGTGCCAGCAGCTCGGGACTCGACGGCACGGATACGCAGTATTTT. Translated, it gives CASSSGLDGTDTQYF. V usage is TRBV7-9 and J usage is TRBJ2-3; D possibly corresponds to TRBD2 (6 bases). From germline, CDR1 is SEHNR and CDR2 FQNEAQ (reference sequence). The CDR3 consists of 15 residues.

This sequence joins TRBV6-5 and TRBJ1-5, with D possibly matching TRBD1 (5 bases). V gave up 8 bases and J gave up 2 bases, with 10 bases separating them. The CDR3 is 13 residues long. Germline V lookup: CDR1 MNHEY, CDR2 SVGAGI. For the CDR3, the DNA is TGTGCCAGCGGGGGGTTGCGCAATCAGCCCCAGCATTTT. Translated, it gives CASGGLRNQPQHF.

J is TRBJ1-5 and V is TRBV6-6; no firm D call. This CDR3 has 13 amino acids. CDR1 is MNHNY, CDR2 SVGAGI, per germline (reference sequence). The ends were cut back, 8 bases at V and 3 bases at J, with 11 bases in the middle. The CDR3 nucleotides read TGTGCCAGCGGGTCAGCTACCAATCAGCCCCAGCATTTT. This translates into CASGSATNQPQHF.

The gene calls are TRBV5-4 and TRBJ1-1; TRBD1 matches at 7 bases. CDR1 is SGHNT, CDR2 YYREEE, per germline (reference sequence). The CDR3 is 16 amino acids. After removal of 4 bases from V and 1 base from J, the junction contained 10 bases not matched to a gene. The CDR3 nucleotides are TGTGCCAGCAGCCATAGACAGGGAGGGAGGAACACTGAAGCTTTCTTT. Translation: CASSHRQGGRNTEAFF.

This chain uses TRBV7-8 with TRBJ1-4; D gene unclear. Trimming shortened V by 5 bases and J by 8 bases, and 18 bases separated the two germline ends. Germline lookup yields CDR1 SGHVS and CDR2 FQNEAQ. This CDR3 has 15 amino acids. CDR3 protein: CASSPEPVPREKLFF. Here the CDR3 DNA reads TGTGCCAGCAGCCCGGAGCCGGTTCCGAGGGAAAAACTGTTTTTT.

This chain connects TRBV4-2 to TRBJ2-7; maybe TRBD1 (5 bases). In germline, CDR1 is LGHNA, CDR2 YNFKEQ. V was shortened by 0 bases and J by 4 bases, with 10 bases between the two germline ends. The CDR3 contains 14 residues. CDR3 in DNA: TGTGCCAGCAGCCAAGATGCGCAGGGATACGAGCAGTACTTC. Its translation is CASSQDAQGYEQYF.

The chain recombines TRBV10-2 with TRBJ1-1, with D perhaps matching TRBD1 (5 bases). Germline CDR1 WSHSY, CDR2 SAAADI. CDR3 length equals 10 residues. V was pared by 8 bases and J by 8 bases, with 9 bases between. CDR3 loop: CASYGGEAFF. CDR3 DNA sequence: TGCGCCAGCTATGGGGGAGAAGCTTTCTTT.